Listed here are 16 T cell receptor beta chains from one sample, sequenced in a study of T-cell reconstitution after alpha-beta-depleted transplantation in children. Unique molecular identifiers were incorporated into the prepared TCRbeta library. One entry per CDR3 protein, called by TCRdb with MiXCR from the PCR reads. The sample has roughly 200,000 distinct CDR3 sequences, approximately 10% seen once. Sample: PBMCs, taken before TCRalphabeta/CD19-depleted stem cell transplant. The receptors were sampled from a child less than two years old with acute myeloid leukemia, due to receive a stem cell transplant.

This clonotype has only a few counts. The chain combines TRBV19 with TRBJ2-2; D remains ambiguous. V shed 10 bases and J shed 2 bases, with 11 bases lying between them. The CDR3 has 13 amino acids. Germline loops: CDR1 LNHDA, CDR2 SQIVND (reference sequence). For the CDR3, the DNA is TGTGCCACCCCGGAGCCCAACACCGGGGAGCTGTTTTTT. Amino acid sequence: CATPEPNTGELFF.

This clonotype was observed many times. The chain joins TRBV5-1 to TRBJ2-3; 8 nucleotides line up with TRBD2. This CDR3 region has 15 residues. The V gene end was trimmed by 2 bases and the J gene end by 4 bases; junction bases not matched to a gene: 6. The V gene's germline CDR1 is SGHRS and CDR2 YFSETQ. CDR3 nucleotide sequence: TGCGCCAGCAGCTTTATGACGGGAGGGCCAGATACGCAGTATTTT. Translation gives CASSFMTGGPDTQYF.

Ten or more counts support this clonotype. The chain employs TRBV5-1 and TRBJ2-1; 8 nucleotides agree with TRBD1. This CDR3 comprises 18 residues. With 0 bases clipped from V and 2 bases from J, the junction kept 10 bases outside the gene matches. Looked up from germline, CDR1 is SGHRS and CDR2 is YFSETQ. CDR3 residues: CASSLASRQGTPYNEQFF. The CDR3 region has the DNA TGCGCCAGCAGCTTGGCTTCTCGACAGGGGACACCCTACAATGAGCAGTTCTTC. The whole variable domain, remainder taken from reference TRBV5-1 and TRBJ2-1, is KAGVTQTPRYLIKTRGQQVTLSCSPISGHRSVSWYQQTPGQGLQFLFEYFSETQRNKGNFPGRFSGRQFSNSRSEMNVSTLELGDSALYLCASSLASRQGTPYNEQFFGPGTRLTVL.

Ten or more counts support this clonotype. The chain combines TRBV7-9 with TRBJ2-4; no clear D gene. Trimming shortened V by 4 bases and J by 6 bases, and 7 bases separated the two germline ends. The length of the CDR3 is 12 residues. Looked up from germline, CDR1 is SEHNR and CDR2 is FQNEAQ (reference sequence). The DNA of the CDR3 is TGTGCCAGCAGCTACCCAACAAACATTCAGTACTTC. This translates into CASSYPTNIQYF.

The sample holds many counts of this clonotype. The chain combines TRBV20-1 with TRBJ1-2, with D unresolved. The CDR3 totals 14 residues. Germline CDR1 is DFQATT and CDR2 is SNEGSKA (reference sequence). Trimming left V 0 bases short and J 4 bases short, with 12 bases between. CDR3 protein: CSARDFGRTYGYTF. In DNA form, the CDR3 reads TGCAGTGCTAGAGATTTTGGACGGACCTATGGCTACACCTTC.

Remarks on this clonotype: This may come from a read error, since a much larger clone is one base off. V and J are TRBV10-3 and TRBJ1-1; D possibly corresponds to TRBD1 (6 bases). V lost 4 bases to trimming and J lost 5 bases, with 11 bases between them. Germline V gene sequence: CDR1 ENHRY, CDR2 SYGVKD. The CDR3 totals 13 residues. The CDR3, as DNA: TGTGCCATCAGTGTTAGGACAGATACTGAAGCTTTCTTT. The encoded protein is CAISVRTDTEAFF.

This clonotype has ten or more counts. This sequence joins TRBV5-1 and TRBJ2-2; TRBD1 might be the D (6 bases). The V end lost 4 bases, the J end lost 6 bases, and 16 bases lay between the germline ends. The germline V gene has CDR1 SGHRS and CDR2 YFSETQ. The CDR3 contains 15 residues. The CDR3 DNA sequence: TGCGCCAGCAGCCCGGGACACGTCGGTTCCGGGGAGCTGTTTTTT. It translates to CASSPGHVGSGELFF.

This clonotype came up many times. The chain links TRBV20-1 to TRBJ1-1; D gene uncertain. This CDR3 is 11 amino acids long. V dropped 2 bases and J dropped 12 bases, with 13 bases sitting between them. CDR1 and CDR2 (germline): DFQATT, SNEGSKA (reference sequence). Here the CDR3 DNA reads TGCAGTGCTAGATTCGCGTCTAAGACTTTCTTT. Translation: CSARFASKTFF.

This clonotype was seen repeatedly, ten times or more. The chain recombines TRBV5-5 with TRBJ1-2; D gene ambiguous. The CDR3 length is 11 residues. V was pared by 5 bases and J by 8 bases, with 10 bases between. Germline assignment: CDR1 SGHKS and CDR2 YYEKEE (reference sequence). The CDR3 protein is CASSSERGYTF. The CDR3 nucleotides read TGTGCCAGCAGTTCCGAGAGGGGCTACACCTTC. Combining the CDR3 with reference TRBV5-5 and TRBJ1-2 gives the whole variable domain DAGVTQSPTHLIKTRGQQVTLRCSPISGHKSVSWYQQVLGQGPQFIFQYYEKEERGRGNFPDRFSARQFPNYSSELNVNALLLGDSALYLCASSSERGYTFGSGTRLTVV.

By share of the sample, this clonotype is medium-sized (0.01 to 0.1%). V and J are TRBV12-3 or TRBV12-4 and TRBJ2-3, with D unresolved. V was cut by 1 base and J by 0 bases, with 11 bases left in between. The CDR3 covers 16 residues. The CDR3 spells CASSLGASPSTDTQYF. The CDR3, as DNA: TGTGCCAGCAGTTTAGGAGCGAGTCCTAGCACAGATACGCAGTATTTT.

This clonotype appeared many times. The CDR3: CASTKSGLAVSYNEQFF. CDR3 in DNA: TGTGCCAGCACTAAATCGGGCCTAGCGGTCTCCTACAATGAGCAGTTCTTC. The chain links TRBV6-1 to TRBJ2-1; 7 bases are a match to TRBD2. Germline values: CDR1 MNHNS, CDR2 SASEGT. CDR3 length equals 17 residues. Trimming cost V 7 bases and J 0 bases; bases outside gene matches: 12.

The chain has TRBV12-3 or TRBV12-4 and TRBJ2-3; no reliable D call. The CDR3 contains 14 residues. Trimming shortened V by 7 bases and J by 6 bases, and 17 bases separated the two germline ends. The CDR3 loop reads CASTFHLGPDTQYF. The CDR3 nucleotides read TGTGCCAGCACCTTCCACCTAGGGCCGGATACGCAGTATTTT.

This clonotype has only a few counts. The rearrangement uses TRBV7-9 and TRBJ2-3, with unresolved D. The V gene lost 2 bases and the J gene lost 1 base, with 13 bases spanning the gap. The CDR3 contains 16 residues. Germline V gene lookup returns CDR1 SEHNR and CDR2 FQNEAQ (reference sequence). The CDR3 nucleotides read TGTGCCAGCAGCTTATGGGTCGCTTCGGGCACAGATACGCAGTATTTT. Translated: CASSLWVASGTDTQYF.

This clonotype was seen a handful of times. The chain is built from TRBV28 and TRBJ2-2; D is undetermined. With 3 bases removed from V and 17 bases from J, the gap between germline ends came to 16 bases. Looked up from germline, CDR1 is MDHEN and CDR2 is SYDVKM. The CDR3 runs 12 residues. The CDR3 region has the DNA TGTGCCAGCAGTTTGCTGACTTCCACTCGTTTTTTT. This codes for CASSLLTSTRFF.

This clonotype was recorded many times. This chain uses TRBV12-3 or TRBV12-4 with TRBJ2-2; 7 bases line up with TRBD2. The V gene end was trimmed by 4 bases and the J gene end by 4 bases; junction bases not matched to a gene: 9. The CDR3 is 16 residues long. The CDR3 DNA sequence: TGTGCCAGCAGTTGGAGGACTAGTAGTTCCACCGGGGAGCTGTTTTTT. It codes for CASSWRTSSSTGELFF.

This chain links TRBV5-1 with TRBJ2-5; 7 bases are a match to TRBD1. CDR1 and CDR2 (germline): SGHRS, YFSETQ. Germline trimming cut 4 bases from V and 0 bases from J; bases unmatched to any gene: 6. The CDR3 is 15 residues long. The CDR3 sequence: CASSQGTAYQETQYF. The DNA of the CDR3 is TGCGCCAGCAGCCAGGGGACAGCGTACCAAGAGACCCAGTACTTC.